One T cell receptor beta chain is described in this entry. Sequenced by immunoSEQ multiplex PCR; TCRdb stores in-frame clones only, minus some. The table lists 140,000 or so clones, roughly 80% of them singletons, with roughly 3.6% in the top ten. The sample comes from a study of blood T cell repertoires in COVID-19. CDR1 MNHEY and CDR2 SVGAGI come from the germline V gene. The CDR3 sequence is 15 residues long. V dropped 4 bases and J dropped 4; count of bases not matched to a gene: 8. The TCR originated in a man between 65 and 79 years old who had recovered from COVID-19. The genes are TRBV6-5 and TRBJ2-3; 7 bases are a match to TRBD1. Sequences were obtained from peripheral blood. CDR3 amino acids: CASSFSGQRADTQYF. In nucleotides, the CDR3 is TGTGCCAGCAGTTTTTCGGGACAGAGGGCAGATACGCAGTATTTT.